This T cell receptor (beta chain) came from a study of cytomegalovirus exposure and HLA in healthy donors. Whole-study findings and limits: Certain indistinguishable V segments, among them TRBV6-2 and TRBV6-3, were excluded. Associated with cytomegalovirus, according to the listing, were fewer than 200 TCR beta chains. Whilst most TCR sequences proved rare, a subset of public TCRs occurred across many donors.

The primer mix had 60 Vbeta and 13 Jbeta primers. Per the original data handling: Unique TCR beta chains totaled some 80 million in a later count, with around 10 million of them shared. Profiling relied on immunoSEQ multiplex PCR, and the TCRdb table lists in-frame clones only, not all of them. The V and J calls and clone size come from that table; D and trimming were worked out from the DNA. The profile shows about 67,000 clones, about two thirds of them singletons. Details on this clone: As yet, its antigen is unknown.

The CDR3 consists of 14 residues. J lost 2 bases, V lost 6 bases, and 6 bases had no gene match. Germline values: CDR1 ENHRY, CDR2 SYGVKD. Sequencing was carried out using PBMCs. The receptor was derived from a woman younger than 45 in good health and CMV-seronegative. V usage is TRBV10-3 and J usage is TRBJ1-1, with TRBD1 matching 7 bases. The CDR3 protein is CAIRGRQGNTEAFF. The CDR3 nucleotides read TGTGCCATCAGAGGCAGACAGGGTAACACTGAAGCTTTCTTT.